What follows are 29 T cell receptor beta chains derived from one specimen sequenced in a study of identical twins. TCRdb reprocessed the 5' RACE reads with MiXCR, giving one entry per CDR3 protein. The sample consists of 1.5 million or so distinct CDR3 sequences, less than 35% of them appearing once. The sequenced sample was cord blood. The receptors were sampled from a newborn girl in good health.

This clonotype was observed once. This chain links TRBV20-1 with TRBJ2-7; 12 nucleotides agree with TRBD2. The tail of the sequence fits TRBJ2-5 better, so the J call may be wrong. The CDR3 runs 14 residues. Looked up from germline, CDR1 is DFQATT and CDR2 is SNEGSKA (reference sequence). The CDR3: CSARRTSGEETQYF. The CDR3 coding sequence is TGCAGTGCTCGGAGGACTAGCGGGGAAGAGACCCAGTACTTC.

This chain joins TRBV2 and TRBJ2-1, with D perhaps TRBD1 or TRBD2 (5 bases each). The CDR3 covers 14 residues. Trimming took 6 bases from V and 10 from J, leaving 19 bases between them. Per the germline V gene, CDR1 is SNHLY and CDR2 is FYNNEI. The CDR3 protein is CASRAGTQRWEQFF. Here the CDR3 DNA reads TGTGCCAGCAGGGCCGGGACGCAGAGATGGGAGCAGTTCTTC.

The CDR3 coding sequence is TGCGCCAGCAGCCACGATATAGAGCGGGGGAACGCAGATACGCAGTATTTT. This translates into CASSHDIERGNADTQYF. The rearrangement links TRBV4-1 to TRBJ2-3; 8 nucleotides match TRBD2. The length of the CDR3 is 17 residues. V shed 3 bases, J shed 4 bases, and the junction held 12 bases outside the gene matches. Per germline, CDR1 MGHRA and CDR2 YSYEKL.

The chain has TRBV5-4 and TRBJ2-1, with TRBD2 matching 7 bases. The V gene end was trimmed by 4 bases and the J gene end by 7 bases; junction bases not matched to a gene: 17. The CDR3 length is 17 residues. Germline CDR1 and CDR2: SGHNT and YYREEE (reference sequence). The DNA for the CDR3 is TGTGCCAGCAGCCCTGGTGGGTGGACTAGGAATGAGAATGAGCAGTTCTTC. This encodes CASSPGGWTRNENEQFF.

This sequence joins TRBV20-1 and TRBJ2-3; the D gene could be TRBD1 or TRBD2 (5 bases each). V lost 1 base, J lost 2 bases, and 13 bases lay in between. Germline V gene data show CDR1 as DFQATT and CDR2 as SNEGSKA (reference sequence). This CDR3 spans 15 amino acids. The DNA for the CDR3 is TGCAGTGCTAGAGGCCAGAGGGGCCACACAGATACGCAGTATTTT. This translates into CSARGQRGHTDTQYF.

This clonotype was seen a few times. The chain carries TRBV3-1 and TRBJ2-1; tentative D call: TRBD2 (5 bases). Trimming left V 0 bases short and J 2 bases short, with 14 bases between. From germline, CDR1 is LGHDT and CDR2 YNNKEL (reference sequence). The CDR3 has 17 residues. This chain's CDR3 is CASSQDKGRLTYNEQFF. CDR3 in DNA: TGTGCCAGCAGCCAAGATAAGGGCAGACTAACCTACAATGAGCAGTTCTTC.

There are a few counts of this clonotype. The chain uses TRBV29-1 and TRBJ1-4, with D possibly TRBD1 on 6 matching bases. V shed 3 bases and J shed 6 bases, with 11 bases lying between them. Germline-derived CDR1 and CDR2 are SQVTM and ANQGSEA. The CDR3 has 13 amino acids. This CDR3 is CSVDPRGDEKLFF. DNA for the CDR3: TGCAGCGTTGATCCAAGGGGGGATGAAAAACTGTTTTTT.

The chain joins TRBV4-1 to TRBJ2-3; 8 bases align to TRBD2. With V trimmed by 1 base and J by 1 base, 4 bases remained unmatched. The CDR3 has 16 residues. Germline CDR1 is MGHRA and CDR2 is YSYEKL. The CDR3 spells CASSQGTSLGTDTQYF. The DNA for the CDR3 is TGCGCCAGCAGCCAAGGGACTAGCCTCGGCACAGATACGCAGTATTTT.

This rearrangement joins TRBV20-1 to TRBJ2-3, with 9 positions matching TRBD2. The length of the CDR3 is 16 residues. In germline, CDR1 is DFQATT, CDR2 SNEGSKA (reference sequence). V shed 0 bases and J 6 bases; nucleotides not matched to a gene: 10. CDR3 sequence: CSARDGELAGRDTQYF. DNA for the CDR3: TGCAGTGCTAGAGATGGGGAGCTAGCGGGGAGGGATACGCAGTATTTT.

The chain joins TRBV29-1 to TRBJ1-6, with a tentative D call TRBD1 (5 bases). The CDR3 extends over 13 amino acids. Germline assignment: CDR1 SQVTM and CDR2 ANQGSEA. Trimming took off 6 bases at V and 6 bases at J, with 12 bases between the two ends. CDR3 bases: TGCAGCGTAGCGGACACGACTAATTCACCCCTCCACTTT. Amino acid sequence: CSVADTTNSPLHF.

The chain links TRBV28 to TRBJ1-4; 10 bases map to TRBD1. The CDR3 contains 15 residues. Losses at the gene ends were 4 bases for V and 13 bases for J; bases not matched to a gene: 12. Germline assignment: CDR1 MDHEN and CDR2 SYDVKM. CDR3 loop: CASSSRTGGLRRLFF. CDR3 in DNA: TGTGCCAGCAGTTCACGGACAGGGGGTCTCCGGAGACTGTTTTTT.

The V call is TRBV6-2 or TRBV6-3, the J call TRBJ2-1; D possibly corresponds to TRBD2 (6 bases). Per the germline V gene, CDR1 is MNHEY and CDR2 is SVGEGT. V dropped 5 bases and J dropped 9 bases, with 20 bases sitting between them. The CDR3 extends over 15 amino acids. The CDR3 here is CASSAFTGLWGEQFF. Written as DNA, the CDR3 is TGTGCCAGCAGTGCTTTTACGGGACTCTGGGGTGAGCAGTTCTTC.

Only a few counts were recorded for this clonotype. V is TRBV10-2 and J is TRBJ1-1, with 9 bases matching TRBD1. The junction had 6 bases not matched to a gene; V was cut back by 10 bases and J by 3 bases. Per the germline V gene, CDR1 is WSHSY and CDR2 is SAAADI. The CDR3 totals 13 residues. DNA for the CDR3: TGCGCCATAGGACAGGGGTTGGACACTGAAGCTTTCTTT. Its translation is CAIGQGLDTEAFF.

Points on this clonotype: The DNA is omitted, as the CDR3 cannot be located on it reliably, and the CDR3 follows TCRdb's listing. The rearrangement links TRBV5-1 to TRBJ2-1; the table gives TRBD1 as D, unverified against the DNA. Germline values: CDR1 SGHRS, CDR2 YFSETQ. The CDR3 length equals 14 residues, ends included. CDR3 amino acids: CASSLVARGSLLFF.

This clonotype was counted only a few times. The chain combines TRBV28 with TRBJ2-7; D is ambiguous. CDR1 and CDR2 from the germline V gene are MDHEN and SYDVKM. Trimming removed 6 bases from V and 3 bases from J, with 18 bases in between. This CDR3 is built from 15 residues. CDR3 sequence: CASSRSWDVNYEQYF. The CDR3 DNA follows: TGTGCCAGCAGCCGCAGCTGGGATGTCAACTACGAGCAGTACTTC.

This chain connects TRBV6-1 to TRBJ1-5; 7 bases are a match to TRBD1. The CDR3 extends over 13 amino acids. J lost 8 bases, V lost 8 bases, and 9 bases had no gene match. Looked up from germline, CDR1 is MNHNS and CDR2 is SASEGT. The CDR3 DNA reads as TGTGCCAGCGGTACAGGGGCCCTCGAGCCCCAGCATTTT. Translating it yields CASGTGALEPQHF.

V gene TRBV3-1 combines with J gene TRBJ1-4; TRBD1 agrees at 11 bases. The CDR3 consists of 14 residues. CDR1 LGHDT and CDR2 YNNKEL come from the germline V gene (reference sequence). The junction had 3 bases not matched to a gene; V was cut back by 2 bases and J by 10 bases. The CDR3 coding sequence is TGTGCCAGCAGCCAATCGGGGACAGGGGGAAAACTGTTTTTT. This codes for CASSQSGTGGKLFF.

The chain has TRBV20-1 and TRBJ2-5, with TRBD1 matching 7 bases. The CDR3 runs to 14 residues. Trimming took 6 bases from V and 5 from J; bases not matched to a gene: 12. CDR1 and CDR2 from the germline V gene are DFQATT and SNEGSKA (reference sequence). CDR3 region: CSARGGRRGETQYF. CDR3 sequence (DNA): TGCAGTGCCCGAGGGGGCAGGCGAGGGGAGACCCAGTACTTC.

CDR3 residues: CASNNPGGTEAFF. CDR3 bases: TGTGCCAGCAACAACCCTGGGGGGACTGAAGCTTTCTTT. V gene TRBV12-3 or TRBV12-4 combines with J gene TRBJ1-1; tentative D call: TRBD1 (5 bases). Trimming stripped 7 bases from V and 5 bases from J, with 14 bases between. The CDR3 spans 13 residues.

There are a few counts of this clonotype. The rearrangement joins TRBV4-2 to TRBJ1-1, with no clear D. Trimming pared 0 bases from V and 1 base from J, leaving 9 bases between. Germline V gives CDR1 LGHNA, CDR2 YNFKEQ. The CDR3 is 15 amino acids. CDR3 nucleotides: TGTGCCAGCAGCCAAGAGGGCGGCCGGAACACTGAAGCTTTCTTT. Residues: CASSQEGGRNTEAFF.

This clonotype occurred a few times. The CDR3 DNA reads as TGTGCCAGCAGTGAAGCGCCCAGACTAGCAGAGACCCAGTACTTC. This encodes CASSEAPRLAETQYF. J is TRBJ2-5 and V is TRBV2, with 7 bases matching TRBD2. Looked up from germline, CDR1 is SNHLY and CDR2 is FYNNEI. The CDR3 is 15 residues long. V trimming: 0 bases; J trimming: 4 bases; junction bases outside the gene matches: 5.

This sequence joins TRBV20-1 and TRBJ2-2; D could derive from TRBD1 or TRBD2 (5 bases each). The CDR3 sequence is 14 residues long. CDR1 is DFQATT and CDR2 is SNEGSKA in the germline V gene (reference sequence). The ends were cut back, 4 bases at V and 3 bases at J, with 12 bases in the middle. CDR3 sequence: CSAKKGTDTGELFF. CDR3 DNA: TGCAGTGCTAAAAAGGGGACGGACACCGGGGAGCTGTTTTTT.

To note about this clonotype: A much larger clone lies a single base off, so this may be a read error. The chain couples TRBV12-3 or TRBV12-4 to TRBJ2-7; the match to TRBD2 covers 7 bases. The CDR3 is 15 amino acids. CDR3: CACSFRLADYYEQYF. DNA for the CDR3: TGTGCCTGCAGTTTTCGGCTAGCGGATTACTACGAGCAGTACTTC.

This clonotype showed up just a few times. The V and J genes are TRBV12-3 or TRBV12-4 and TRBJ1-6; TRBD1 might be the D (5 bases). Deletions cut 7 bases from V and 6 bases from J, with 10 bases between. The CDR3 covers 13 residues. CDR3 region: CASTGTGNSPLHF. The CDR3 DNA reads as TGTGCCAGCACCGGGACGGGTAATTCACCCCTCCACTTT.

Comments on this clonotype: One base away lies a much larger clone, so this may be a sequencing read error. This sequence joins TRBV5-6 and TRBJ1-2; 8 bases are a match to TRBD1. This CDR3 has 15 residues. Germline CDR1 SGHDT, CDR2 YYEEEE. The chain's CDR3 is CAGRNIDRGYYGYTF. In nucleotides, the CDR3 is TGTGCCGGCAGGAATATAGACAGGGGATACTATGGCTACACCTTC. Supplemented by reference TRBV5-6 and TRBJ1-2, the full variable domain reads DAGVTQSPTHLIKTRGQQVTLRCSPKSGHDTVSWYQQALGQGPQFIFQYYEEEERQRGNFPDRFSGHQFPNYSSELNVNALLLGDSALYLCAGRNIDRGYYGYTFGSGTRLTVV.

This rearrangement joins TRBV12-3 or TRBV12-4 to TRBJ1-2; D might be TRBD1 (6 bases). This CDR3 spans 12 amino acids. Trimming left V 6 bases short and J 4 bases short, with 9 bases between. CDR3 coding DNA: TGTGCCAGCAGCGACAGGACCTATGGCTACACCTTC. This encodes CASSDRTYGYTF.

On this clonotype: At one boundary the junction diverges from the germline segment, which might be a read error. This chain connects TRBV6-5 to TRBJ1-2, with 9 bases that match TRBD1. In germline, CDR1 is MNHEY, CDR2 SVGAGI. CDR3 size: 13 residues. The CDR3 bases are TGTGCCGGCAGTTCGGACAGGGGCTATGGCTACACCTTC. Residues: CAGSSDRGYGYTF.

Notes on this clonotype: A junction boundary mismatches the germline segment, possibly from a read error. The rearrangement joins TRBV4-1 to TRBJ1-4; tentatively, D is TRBD1 (6 bases). This CDR3 comprises 13 residues. CDR1 is MGHRA, CDR2 YSYEKL, per germline. CDR3 protein: CASRRTANEKLFF. In DNA, the CDR3 is TGTGCCAGCAGAAGGACAGCAAATGAAAAACTGTTTTTT.

The chain uses TRBV29-1 and TRBJ2-2; D is undetermined. Germline V CDR1 and CDR2: SQVTM, ANQGSEA. The CDR3 consists of 12 residues. Trimming took 2 bases from V and 1 from J, leaving 2 bases between them. CDR3 residues: CSVELNTGELFF. CDR3 in DNA: TGCAGCGTTGAACTGAACACCGGGGAGCTGTTTTTT.